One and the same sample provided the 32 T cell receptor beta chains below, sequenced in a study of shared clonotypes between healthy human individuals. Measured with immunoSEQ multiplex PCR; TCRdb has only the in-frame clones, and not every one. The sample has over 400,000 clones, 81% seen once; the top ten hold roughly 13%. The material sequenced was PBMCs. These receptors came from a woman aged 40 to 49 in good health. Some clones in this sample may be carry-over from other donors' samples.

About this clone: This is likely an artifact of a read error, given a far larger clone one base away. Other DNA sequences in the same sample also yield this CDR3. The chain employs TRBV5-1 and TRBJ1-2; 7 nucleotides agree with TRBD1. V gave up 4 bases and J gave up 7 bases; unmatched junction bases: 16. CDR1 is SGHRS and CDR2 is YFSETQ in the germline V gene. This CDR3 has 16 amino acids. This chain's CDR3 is CASSPGTAVAASGYTF. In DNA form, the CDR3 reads TGCGCCAGCAGCCCCGGGACAGCGGTTGCTGCAAGTGGCTACACCTTC.

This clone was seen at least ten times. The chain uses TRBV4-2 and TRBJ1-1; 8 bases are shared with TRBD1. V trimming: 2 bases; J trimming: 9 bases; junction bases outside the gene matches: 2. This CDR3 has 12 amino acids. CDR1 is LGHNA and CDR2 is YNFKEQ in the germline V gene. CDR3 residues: CASSQRQGQAFF. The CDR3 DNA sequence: TGTGCCAGCAGCCAACGACAGGGGCAAGCTTTCTTT.

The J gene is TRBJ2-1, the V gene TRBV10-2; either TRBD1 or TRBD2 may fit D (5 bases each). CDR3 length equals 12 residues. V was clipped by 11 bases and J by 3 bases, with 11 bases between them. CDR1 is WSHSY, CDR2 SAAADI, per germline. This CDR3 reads CAVGRNYNEQFF. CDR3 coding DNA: TGCGCCGTGGGACGAAACTACAATGAGCAGTTCTTC.

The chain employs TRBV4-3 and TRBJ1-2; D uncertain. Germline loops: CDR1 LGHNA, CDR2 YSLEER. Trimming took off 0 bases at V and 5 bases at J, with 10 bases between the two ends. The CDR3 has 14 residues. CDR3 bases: TGCGCCAGCAGCCAAGATGGCTCGACGTATGGCTACACCTTC. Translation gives CASSQDGSTYGYTF.

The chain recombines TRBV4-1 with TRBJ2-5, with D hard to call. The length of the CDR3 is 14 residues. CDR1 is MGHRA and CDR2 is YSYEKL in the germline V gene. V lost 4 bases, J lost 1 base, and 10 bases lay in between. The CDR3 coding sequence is TGCGCCAGCAGCCTTGGGCCCGGCCAAGAGACCCAGTACTTC. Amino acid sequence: CASSLGPGQETQYF.

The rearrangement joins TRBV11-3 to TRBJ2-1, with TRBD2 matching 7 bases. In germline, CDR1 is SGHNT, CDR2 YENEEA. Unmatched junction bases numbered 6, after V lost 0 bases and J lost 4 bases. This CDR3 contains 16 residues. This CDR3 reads CASSLDEASGYNEQFF. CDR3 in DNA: TGTGCCAGCAGCTTAGATGAGGCTAGCGGTTACAATGAGCAGTTCTTC.

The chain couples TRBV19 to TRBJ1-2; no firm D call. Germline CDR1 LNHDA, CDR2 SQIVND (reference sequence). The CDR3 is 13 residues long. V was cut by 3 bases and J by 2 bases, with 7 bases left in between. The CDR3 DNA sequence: TGTGCCAGTAGTATGACACACAACTATGGCTACACCTTC. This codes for CASSMTHNYGYTF.

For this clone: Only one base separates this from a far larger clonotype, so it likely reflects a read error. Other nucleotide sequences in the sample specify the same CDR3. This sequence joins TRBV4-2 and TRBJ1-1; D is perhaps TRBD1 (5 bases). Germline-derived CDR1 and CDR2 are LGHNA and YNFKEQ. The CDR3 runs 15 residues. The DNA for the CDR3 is TGTGCCAGCAGCCAGCCTGGGACTCCGATCACTGAAGCCTTCTTT. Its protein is CASSQPGTPITEAFF.

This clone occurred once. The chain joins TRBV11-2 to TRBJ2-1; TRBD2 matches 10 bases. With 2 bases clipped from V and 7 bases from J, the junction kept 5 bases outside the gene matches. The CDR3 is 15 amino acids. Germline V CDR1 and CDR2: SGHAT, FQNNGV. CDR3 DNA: TGTGCCAGCAGCTTATCTAGCGGGAGTGGGAATGAGCAGTTCTTC. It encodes CASSLSSGSGNEQFF.

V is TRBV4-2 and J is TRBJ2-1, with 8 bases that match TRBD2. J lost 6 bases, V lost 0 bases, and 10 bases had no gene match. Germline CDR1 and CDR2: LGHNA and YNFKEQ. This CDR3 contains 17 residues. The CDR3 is CASSQEPGGRALNEQFF. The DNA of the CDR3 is TGTGCCAGCAGCCAAGAACCGGGGGGGAGGGCCCTCAATGAGCAGTTCTTC.

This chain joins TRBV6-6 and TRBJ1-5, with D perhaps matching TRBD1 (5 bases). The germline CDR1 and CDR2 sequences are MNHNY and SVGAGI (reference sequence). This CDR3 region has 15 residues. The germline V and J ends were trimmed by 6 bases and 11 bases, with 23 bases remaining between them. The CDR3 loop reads CASSRMAGTDQSQHF. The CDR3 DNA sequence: TGTGCCAGCAGCCGTATGGCAGGGACTGATCAATCCCAGCATTTT.

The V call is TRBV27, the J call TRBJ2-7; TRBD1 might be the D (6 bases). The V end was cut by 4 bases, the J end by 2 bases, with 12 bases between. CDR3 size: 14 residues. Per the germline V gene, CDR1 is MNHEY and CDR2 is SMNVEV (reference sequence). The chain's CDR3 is CASSSNRDPYEQYF. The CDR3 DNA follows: TGTGCCAGCAGTTCTAACAGGGATCCCTACGAGCAGTACTTC.

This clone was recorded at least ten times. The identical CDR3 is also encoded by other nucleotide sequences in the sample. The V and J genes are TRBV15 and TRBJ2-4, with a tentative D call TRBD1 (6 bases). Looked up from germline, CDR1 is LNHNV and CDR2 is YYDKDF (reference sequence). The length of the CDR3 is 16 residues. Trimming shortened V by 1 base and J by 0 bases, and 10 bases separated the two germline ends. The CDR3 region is CATSRGGQQAKNIQYF. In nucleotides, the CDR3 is TGTGCCACCAGCAGAGGGGGGCAGCAAGCCAAAAACATTCAGTACTTC.

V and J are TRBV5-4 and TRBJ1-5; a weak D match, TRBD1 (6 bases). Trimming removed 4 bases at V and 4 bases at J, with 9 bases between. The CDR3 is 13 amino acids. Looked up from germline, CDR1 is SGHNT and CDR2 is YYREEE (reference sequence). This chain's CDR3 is CASSPGQNQPQHF. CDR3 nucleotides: TGTGCCAGCAGCCCCGGACAGAATCAGCCCCAGCATTTT.

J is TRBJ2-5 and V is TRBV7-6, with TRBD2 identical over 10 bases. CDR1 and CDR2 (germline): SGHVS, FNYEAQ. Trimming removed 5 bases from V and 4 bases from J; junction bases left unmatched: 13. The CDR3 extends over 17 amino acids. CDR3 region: CASSPGLARSASETQYF. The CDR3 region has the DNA TGTGCCAGCAGCCCGGGACTAGCGAGGAGCGCGTCAGAGACCCAGTACTTC.

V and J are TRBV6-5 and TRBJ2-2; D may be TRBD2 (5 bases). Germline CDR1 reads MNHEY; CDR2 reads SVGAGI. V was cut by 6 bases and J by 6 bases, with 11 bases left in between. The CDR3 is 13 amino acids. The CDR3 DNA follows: TGTGCCAGCAGCCAGCGGTTAGCCGGGGAGCTGTTTTTT. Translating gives CASSQRLAGELFF.

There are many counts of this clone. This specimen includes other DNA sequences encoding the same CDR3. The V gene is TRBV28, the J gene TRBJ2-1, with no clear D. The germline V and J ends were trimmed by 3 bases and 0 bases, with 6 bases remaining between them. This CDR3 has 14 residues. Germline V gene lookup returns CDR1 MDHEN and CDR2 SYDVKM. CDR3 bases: TGTGCCAGCAGTTTTCCGAGCTCCTACAATGAGCAGTTCTTC. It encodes CASSFPSSYNEQFF.

CDR3: CATSPSYPGSSYEQYF. The CDR3 nucleotides are TGTGCCACCAGCCCCAGTTACCCCGGATCATCCTACGAGCAGTACTTC. V and J are TRBV15 and TRBJ2-7; D gene unclear. Trimming shortened V by 5 bases and J by 1 base, and 18 bases separated the two germline ends. The V gene's germline CDR1 is LNHNV and CDR2 YYDKDF (reference sequence). This CDR3 comprises 16 residues.

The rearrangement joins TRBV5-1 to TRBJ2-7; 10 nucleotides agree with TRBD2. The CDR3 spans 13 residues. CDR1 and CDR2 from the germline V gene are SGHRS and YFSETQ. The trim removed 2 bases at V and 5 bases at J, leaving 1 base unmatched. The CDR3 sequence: CASSFGLADEQYF. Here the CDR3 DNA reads TGCGCCAGCAGCTTTGGACTAGCGGACGAGCAGTACTTC.

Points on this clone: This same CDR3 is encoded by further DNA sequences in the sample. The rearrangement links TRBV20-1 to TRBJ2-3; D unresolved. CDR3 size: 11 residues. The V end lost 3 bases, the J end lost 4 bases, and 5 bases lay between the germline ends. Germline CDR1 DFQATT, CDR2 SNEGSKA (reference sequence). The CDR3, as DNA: TGCAGTGCTAGTCTCGCAGATACGCAGTATTTT. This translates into CSASLADTQYF.

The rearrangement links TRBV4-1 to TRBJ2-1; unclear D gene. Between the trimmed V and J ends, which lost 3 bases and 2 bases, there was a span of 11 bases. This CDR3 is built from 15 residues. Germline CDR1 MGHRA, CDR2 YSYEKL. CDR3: CASSHQAGAYNEQFF. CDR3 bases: TGCGCCAGCAGCCACCAGGCCGGCGCCTACAATGAGCAGTTCTTC.

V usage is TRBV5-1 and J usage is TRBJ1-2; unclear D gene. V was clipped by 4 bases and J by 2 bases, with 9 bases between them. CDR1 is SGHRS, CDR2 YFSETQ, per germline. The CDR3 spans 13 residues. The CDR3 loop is CASSLGENYGYTF. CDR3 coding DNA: TGCGCCAGCAGCCTTGGCGAGAACTATGGCTACACCTTC.

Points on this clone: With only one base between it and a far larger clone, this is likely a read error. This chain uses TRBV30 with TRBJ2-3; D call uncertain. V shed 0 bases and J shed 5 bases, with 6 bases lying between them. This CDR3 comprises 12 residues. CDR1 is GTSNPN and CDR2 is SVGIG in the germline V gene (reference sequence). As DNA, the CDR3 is TGTGCCTGGAGTGTAGTTGGAGATACGCAGTATTTT. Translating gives CAWSVVGDTQYF. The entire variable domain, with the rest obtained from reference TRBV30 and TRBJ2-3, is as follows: SQTIHQWPATLVQPVGSPLSLECTVEGTSNPNLYWYRQAAGRGLQLLFYSVGIGQISSEVPQNLSASRPQDRQFILSSKKLLLSDSGFYLCAWSVVGDTQYFGPGTRLTVL.

The CDR3 spells CASSRRQGGEQYF. The CDR3 bases are TGTGCCAGCAGCAGGAGACAGGGGGGCGAGCAGTACTTC. This rearrangement joins TRBV11-2 to TRBJ2-7, with 9 bases identical to TRBD1. The CDR3 sequence is 13 residues long. Trimming removed 5 bases from V and 6 bases from J; junction bases left unmatched: 5. Germline V gene sequence: CDR1 SGHAT, CDR2 FQNNGV.

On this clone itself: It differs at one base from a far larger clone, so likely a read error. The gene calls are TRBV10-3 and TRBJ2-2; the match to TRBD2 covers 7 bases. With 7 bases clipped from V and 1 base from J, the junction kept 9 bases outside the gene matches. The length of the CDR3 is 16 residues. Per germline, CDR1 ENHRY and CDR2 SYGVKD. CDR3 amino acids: CAINVSGTMNTGELFF. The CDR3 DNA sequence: TGTGCCATCAATGTCTCCGGGACTATGAACACCGGGGAGCTGTTTTTT.

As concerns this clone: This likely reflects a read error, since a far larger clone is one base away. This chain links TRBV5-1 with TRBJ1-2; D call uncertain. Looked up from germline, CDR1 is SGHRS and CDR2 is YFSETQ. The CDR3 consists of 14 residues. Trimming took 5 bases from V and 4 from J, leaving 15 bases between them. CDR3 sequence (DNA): TGCGCCAGCAGTTTGACATGTTTCTCCTATGGCTACACCTTC. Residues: CASSLTCFSYGYTF. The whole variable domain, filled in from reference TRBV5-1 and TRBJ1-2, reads KAGVTQTPRYLIKTRGQQVTLSCSPISGHRSVSWYQQTPGQGLQFLFEYFSETQRNKGNFPGRFSGRQFSNSRSEMNVSTLELGDSALYLCASSLTCFSYGYTFGSGTRLTVV.

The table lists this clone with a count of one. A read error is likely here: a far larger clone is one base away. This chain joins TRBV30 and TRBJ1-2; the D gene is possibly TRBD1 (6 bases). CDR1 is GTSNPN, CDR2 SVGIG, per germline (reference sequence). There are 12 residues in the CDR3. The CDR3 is CAWRGAGDGCTF. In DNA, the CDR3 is TGTGCCTGGAGGGGGGCAGGGGATGGCTGCACCTTC.

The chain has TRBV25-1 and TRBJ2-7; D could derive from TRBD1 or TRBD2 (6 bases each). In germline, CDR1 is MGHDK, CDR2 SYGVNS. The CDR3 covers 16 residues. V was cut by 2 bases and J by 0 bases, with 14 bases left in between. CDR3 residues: CASSEGGQKSSYEQYF. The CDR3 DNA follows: TGTGCCAGCAGTGAAGGGGGGCAGAAAAGCTCCTACGAGCAGTACTTC.

DNA for the CDR3: TGCGCCAGCAGCCAAGAGGGACAAATCTACGAGCAGTACTTC. Protein: CASSQEGQIYEQYF. The chain couples TRBV4-1 to TRBJ2-7; tentatively, D is TRBD1 (6 bases). There are 14 residues in the CDR3. Trimming pared 0 bases from V and 3 bases from J, leaving 9 bases between. Germline V lookup: CDR1 MGHRA, CDR2 YSYEKL.

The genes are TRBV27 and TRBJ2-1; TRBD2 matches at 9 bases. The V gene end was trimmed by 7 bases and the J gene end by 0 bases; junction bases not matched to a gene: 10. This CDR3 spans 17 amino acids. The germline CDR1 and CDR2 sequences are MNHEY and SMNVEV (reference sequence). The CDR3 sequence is CASKVLAGQSSYNEQFF. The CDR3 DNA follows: TGTGCCAGCAAGGTTCTAGCGGGGCAGAGCTCCTACAATGAGCAGTTCTTC.

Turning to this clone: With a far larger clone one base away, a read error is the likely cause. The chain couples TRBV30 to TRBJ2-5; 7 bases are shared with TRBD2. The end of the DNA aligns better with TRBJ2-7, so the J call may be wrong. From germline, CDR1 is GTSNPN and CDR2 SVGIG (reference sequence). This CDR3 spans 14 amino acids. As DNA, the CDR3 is TGTACCTGGAGTGTACCCGGGGGAGGGTACGAGCAGTACTTC. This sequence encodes CTWSVPGGGYEQYF.

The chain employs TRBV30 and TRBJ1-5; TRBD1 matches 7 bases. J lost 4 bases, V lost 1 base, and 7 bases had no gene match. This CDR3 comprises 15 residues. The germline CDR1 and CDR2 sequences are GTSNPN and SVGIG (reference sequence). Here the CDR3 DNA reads TGTGCCTGGAGTGCTGGGACAGTACTAAATCAGCCCCAGCATTTT. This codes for CAWSAGTVLNQPQHF.